Each of the 11 T cell receptor beta chains below was sequenced from the same sample in a study of blood T cell repertoires in COVID-19. Data came from immunoSEQ multiplex PCR; TCRdb stores just in-frame clones and leaves some out. The sample contains about 210,000 clones, about four fifths of which appear only once. The sample comprised peripheral blood. The receptors originated from a woman aged 45-65 years with acute or convalescent COVID-19.

The CDR3 spells CASSLGSRVDTQYF. The CDR3, as DNA: TGTGCCAGCAGCTTAGGTTCAAGAGTAGATACGCAGTATTTT. V usage is TRBV11-2 and J usage is TRBJ2-3; D is unclear. Germline V gene lookup returns CDR1 SGHAT and CDR2 FQNNGV. This CDR3 is 14 amino acids long. V was cut by 1 base and J by 5 bases, with 10 bases left in between.

This clone was recorded once. The chain employs TRBV18 and TRBJ2-1; D unclear. The V gene's germline CDR1 is KGHSH and CDR2 LQKENI. This CDR3 comprises 15 residues. V shed 3 bases and J shed 5 bases, with 14 bases lying between them. The CDR3 DNA sequence: TGTGCCAGCTCACCCGAGGAGTTTGGAAACAATGAGCAGTTCTTC. Its protein product is CASSPEEFGNNEQFF. Full variable domain (outside the CDR3, taken from reference TRBV18 and TRBJ2-1): NAGVMQNPRHLVRRRGQEARLRCSPMKGHSHVYWYRQLPEEGLKFMVYLQKENIIDESGMPKERFSAEFPKEGPSILRIQQVVRGDSAAYFCASSPEEFGNNEQFFGPGTRLTVL.

This chain links TRBV3-1 (or the pseudogene TRBV3-2) with TRBJ2-7; possible D gene TRBD2, 7 bases. The CDR3 length is 15 residues. Germline assignment: CDR1 LGHDT and CDR2 YNNKEL (reference sequence). Trimming stripped 4 bases from V and 3 bases from J, with 16 bases between. The DNA for the CDR3 is TGTGCCAGCAGCCCCCGGGGAGGGGGGGTCTACGAGCAGTACTTC. This encodes CASSPRGGGVYEQYF.

The V gene is TRBV7-8, the J gene TRBJ2-1; 14 nucleotides align to TRBD2. The length of the CDR3 is 19 residues. Looked up from germline, CDR1 is SGHVS and CDR2 is FQNEAQ. V dropped 5 bases and J dropped 5; count of bases not matched to a gene: 14. The CDR3: CASSARLAGGTTGHNEQFF. CDR3 sequence (DNA): TGTGCCAGCAGCGCGAGACTAGCGGGAGGGACCACGGGCCACAATGAGCAGTTCTTC.

The chain couples TRBV7-6 to TRBJ2-2; no clear D gene. The CDR3 totals 12 residues. Per the germline V gene, CDR1 is SGHVS and CDR2 is FNYEAQ. The germline V and J ends were trimmed by 5 bases and 2 bases, with 3 bases remaining between them. CDR3 nucleotides: TGTGCCAGCAGCAGCAACACCGGGGAGCTGTTTTTT. It yields the protein CASSSNTGELFF.

This chain uses TRBV12-5 with TRBJ2-7; possible D gene TRBD2, 7 bases. V was clipped by 0 bases and J by 8 bases, with 29 bases between them. The CDR3 is 19 residues long. Germline CDR1 reads LGHNT; CDR2 reads FRNRAP. CDR3 region: CASGLVRLGGLTLNMKQYF. DNA of the CDR3: TGTGCTAGTGGTTTGGTACGTTTAGGGGGACTAACATTAAACATGAAGCAGTACTTC.

The chain combines TRBV7-3 with TRBJ2-1, with 8 bases identical to TRBD1. Germline CDR1 reads SGHTA; CDR2 reads FQGTGA. With V trimmed by 5 bases and J by 0 bases, 18 bases remained unmatched. This CDR3 region has 20 residues. This chain's CDR3 is CASSPYPQGALGSSYNEQFF. CDR3 nucleotides: TGTGCCAGCAGCCCGTATCCTCAGGGGGCGTTGGGAAGCTCCTACAATGAGCAGTTCTTC.

The chain recombines TRBV5-1 with TRBJ1-5; 7 bases line up with TRBD1. This CDR3 comprises 14 residues. Germline values: CDR1 SGHRS, CDR2 YFSETQ. The V segment lost 4 bases and the J segment 4 bases; nucleotides outside the gene matches: 5. The CDR3 nucleotides are TGCGCCAGCAGCCCAGGGGGTGGAAATCAGCCCCAGCATTTT. Protein sequence: CASSPGGGNQPQHF.

This clone was seen just once. This chain joins TRBV7-9 and TRBJ2-7; 7 bases are a match to TRBD1. Trimming at V came to 2 bases and at J to 0 bases, leaving 4 bases not matched to a gene. The CDR3 has 15 residues. Germline CDR1 is SEHNR and CDR2 is FQNEAQ (reference sequence). CDR3 nucleotides: TGTGCCAGCAGCTTATTAGGGACAGTCTCCTACGAGCAGTACTTC. Translating gives CASSLLGTVSYEQYF.

As concerns this clone: Other DNA sequences in the same sample also yield this CDR3. This chain links TRBV27 with TRBJ2-7; D is uncertain. V lost 0 bases and J 3 bases, leaving 9 bases between the germline ends. Germline V gene sequence: CDR1 MNHEY, CDR2 SMNVEV (reference sequence). The CDR3 loop spans 14 amino acids. CDR3 residues: CASSLSARHYEQYF. The CDR3 DNA is TGTGCCAGCAGTTTATCGGCCCGCCACTACGAGCAGTACTTC.

CDR3 region: CASNFRGWATDTQYF. Written as DNA, the CDR3 is TGTGCCAGTAATTTCAGGGGTTGGGCCACAGATACGCAGTATTTT. The V gene is TRBV19, the J gene TRBJ2-3; a possible D gene is TRBD1 (6 bases). The germline gives CDR1 LNHDA, CDR2 SQIVND (reference sequence). V was trimmed by 7 bases and J by 2 bases, leaving 16 bases between them. The CDR3 consists of 15 residues.